This TCR beta chain was identified in a study of spatial heterogeneity in lung cancer. The V gene's germline CDR1 is MNHNY and CDR2 SVGAGI (reference sequence). The V gene lost 5 bases and the J gene lost 6 bases, with 13 bases spanning the gap. CDR3 length equals 13 residues. Documented time point: sample taken at primary tumor resection. Whole RNA, isolated from tumor, nontumor lung or frozen PBMC, was sequenced without prior sorting. This clonotype is deemed large. Single TCR cDNA molecules each had their own unique molecular identifier. TCRdb recomputed calls from the 5' RACE reads with MiXCR, one row per CDR3 protein. Of around 3,500 distinct CDR3 sequences in the sample, about a quarter were seen once.

This TCR was recovered from a male donor with early-stage non-small cell lung cancer. The chain joins TRBV6-6 to TRBJ1-1, with D maybe TRBD1 (6 bases). The sequencing here drew on normal lung tissue next to the tumor, taken at surgery. CDR3 nucleotide sequence: TGTGCCAGCAGTAGGCTACAGGGAGCTGAAGCTTTCTTT. This sequence encodes CASSRLQGAEAFF.